These T cell receptor beta chains were read from a single sample in a study of T cell repertoires in cytomegalovirus infection. Each CDR3 protein is one row after TCRdb ran MiXCR on the reads. There are 150,000 to 200,000 distinct CDR3 sequences in the sample; about 30% occur only once, and 30% to 40% lies in the top ten. Sequences were obtained from PBMCs. The receptors originated from a human donor in good health (CMV status not recorded). Some clones in this sample may be carry-over from other donors' samples. CDR3s include the opening cysteine and the closing phenylalanine or tryptophan.

V,CDR3
TRBV2,CASSEQGWEAFF
TRBV19,CASTGRGRGNQPQHF
TRBV20-1,CSARGHEVPEAFF
TRBV4-3,CASSQAWGPSYNEQFF
TRBV4-1,CASSPRVQTEKLFF
TRBV6-5,CASSYSGQDTEAFF
TRBV7-8,CASSPEQGHGYTF
TRBV30,CAWSVGLDQETQYF
TRBV6-2/TRBV6-3,CASSYDGTGDHNEQFF
TRBV20-1,CSAWDLKRYEQYF
TRBV20-1,CSARDWMNTEAFF
TRBV20-1,CSARPMGGFAYEQYF
TRBV12-3/TRBV12-4,CASSFSGDPSNQPQHF
TRBV10-3,CAISESTGLTYEQYF
TRBV11-2,CASSKDRDRIQPLHF
TRBV7-2,CASSYWASNTGELFF
TRBV7-9,CASSLDLAGGEGEQFF
TRBV29-1,CSVEWPGEVGYTF
TRBV4-1,CASSPGTRIYGYTF
TRBV29-1,CSAQEGLSYEQYF
TRBV7-2,CASSFEHASYGYTF
TRBV15,CATSRGGSSYNEQFF
TRBV19,CASSTTGPNQPQHF
TRBV7-2,CASSLARDWRTGELFF
TRBV27,CASSSLKGMNTEAFF
TRBV19,CASTVWGDNEQFF
TRBV7-4,CASSSTGNSYNSPLHF
TRBV7-3,CASSLRPDTQYF
TRBV4-1,CASSRDIAYEQYF
TRBV7-2,CASSLDAGGVGGELFF
TRBV25-1,CASSEYAGKNTEAFF
TRBV5-4,CASSSLAGGSTDTQYF
TRBV2,CASSRRIPSDEQFF
TRBV11-3,CASSFGSGTDTQYF
TRBV19,CASRNIQEEAFF
TRBV12-3/TRBV12-4,CASSLRGVSMEAFF
TRBV18,CASSPGRAAGTEAFF
TRBV12-3/TRBV12-4,CASRDTAAQLFF
TRBV27,CASSKMGGVGYTF
TRBV7-6,CASSFYGGGKNIQYF
TRBV5-8,CASSLTYSGTYGYTF
TRBV14,CASSQFLGDGYTF
TRBV7-2,CASSLGQERTEAFF
TRBV29-1,CSVVSTGSETQYF
TRBV11-2,CASSLGAGSYEQYF
TRBV14,CASSPSGPVGYGYTF
TRBV10-1,CASSAGPREIQYF
TRBV20-1,CSAVGTGYTDTQYF
TRBV11-3,CASRNSGTGVTTF
TRBV11-2,CASSLGMEPQHF
TRBV4-3,CASSQDTSDRSSYEQYF
TRBV7-2,CASSFAGNYGYTF